This T cell receptor (beta chain) appears in the sequencing data of a study of cytomegalovirus exposure and HLA in healthy donors. Whole-study results and caveats: There were some 150 TCR beta chains listed as cytomegalovirus-associated. Cytomegalovirus status was reportedly diagnosed by the classifier with high sensitivity and specificity.

As to this clone: Its antigen is unknown. No DNA is shown, since the ends of the CDR3 on it are uncertain; the CDR3 is the one TCRdb lists.

The table came from immunoSEQ multiplex PCR; TCRdb's copy has only in-frame clones and leaves some out. Altogether 250,000 or so clones are present, approximately 90% being singletons, with the ten largest covering less than 3%. The donors were part of the approximately 120-subject validation cohort, which stood apart from the approximately 630-subject first cohort. CDR1 and CDR2 (germline): MNHNS, SASEGT. Ends included, the CDR3 has 17 residues. Sequenced input: PBMCs. The rearrangement joins TRBV6-1 to TRBJ2-5; the table calls TRBD2, which could not be checked here. The TCR sequence derives from a man between 18 and 35 years old in good health and CMV-seronegative. The chain's CDR3 is CASSEAFGNGEGETQYF.